This TCR beta chain was recorded in a study of blood T cells in healthy people across ages. General study findings and limits: Relative to aged donors, long-lived donors carried more naive CD4+ cells and displayed higher diversity.

Combining a sample-barcoded 5' primer with a J-beta primer mix, a second PCR ran for about 7 to 11 cycles. Carrying 12 random nucleotides, a template-switch adaptor labeled each individual cDNA molecule. Via MiXCR, TCRdb re-called the 5' RACE reads, giving one row per CDR3 protein. The sample lists 550,000 to 750,000 distinct CDR3 sequences; roughly 20% were seen once. Note on this clonotype: Its antigen is not known.

Germline loops: CDR1 SGHDT, CDR2 YYEEEE. The CDR3 spans 13 residues. V gave up 1 base and J gave up 4 bases, with 8 bases separating them. The rearrangement joins TRBV5-6 to TRBJ1-2; no clear D gene. The sequence came from a man in his 70s in good health. The sequenced sample was blood. CDR3 DNA sequence: TGTGCCAGCAGCTTGCCACGGACCTATGGCTACACCTTC. It yields the protein CASSLPRTYGYTF.